What follows is one T cell receptor (beta chain) and its context. As yet, its antigen is unknown. These data belong to a study of a mutant IDH1 vaccine in newly diagnosed glioma. Study context: Commencement of vaccination occurred 4-6 weeks following radiotherapy alone, or concurrently with temozolomide cycles. Week 35 brought visit V12, which was followed by visit V13 at week 47.

Study conclusions and caveats: Pseudoprogression showed no apparent link to changes in top peripheral T cell clonotypes.

V was pared by 5 bases and J by 8 bases, with 13 bases between. CDR1 is SGHTA and CDR2 is FQGNSA in the germline V gene. The CDR3 runs to 13 residues. Clones were read by immunoSEQ multiplex PCR, and TCRdb kept only the in-frame ones, dropping some. The sample lists over 55,000 clones, around 81% seen once, with 4.5% to 6% in the top ten. Stated time point: week 35, safety follow-up. Doses of 300 ug of mutant IDH1 20-mer peptide were given with topical imiquimod. The receptor was isolated from a man aged 40-50 years with glioma. The V and J genes are TRBV7-2 and TRBJ1-5, with D possibly TRBD1 on 6 matching bases. The specimen was PBMCs, collected from a glioma patient whose treatment included an IDH1 peptide vaccine. The CDR3, as DNA: TGTGCCAGCAGCCCATCGGGGGCGGAGCCCCAGCATTTT. Amino acid sequence: CASSPSGAEPQHF.